This T cell receptor (beta chain) was documented in a study of cytomegalovirus exposure and HLA in healthy donors. Whole-study findings and limits: Several of the most significant clusters appeared, in a later analysis, to be linked to common viral pathogens. A list of roughly 160 TCR beta chains associated with cytomegalovirus was given.

The CDR3 contains 14 residues. Trimming took 4 bases from V and 4 from J, leaving 13 bases between them. Germline V lookup: CDR1 LGHNA, CDR2 YSLEER. PCR involved 60 Vbeta and 13 Jbeta primers. The assay was immunoSEQ multiplex PCR, and TCRdb's table has in-frame clones only and misses some. The repertoire holds some 100,000 clones, around 74% seen once, with less than 15% in the top ten. This clone has a single count. Its antigen remains unknown. The sequenced sample was PBMCs. This sequence originates from a male donor in good health and CMV-seropositive. The genes are TRBV4-3 and TRBJ1-2; D remains ambiguous. CDR3 amino acids: CASSPVGGSYGYTF. As DNA, the CDR3 is TGCGCCAGCAGCCCCGTAGGAGGGAGCTATGGCTACACCTTC.